This TCR beta chain was sequenced in a study of PD-1 blockade in classical Hodgkin lymphoma. Here immunoSEQ multiplex PCR was the method, and the copy in TCRdb shows in-frame clones only, minus some. The sample consists of some 10,000 clones, roughly 83% of them appearing once. Time point defined: cycle 4 day 1 (C4D1), after 6 weeks of nivolumab. Patients all relapsed after autologous stem cell transplantation, and there was variation in brentuximab vedotin exposure. Investigators isolated CD4+ T cells from thawed PBMCs through magnetic negative selection. This clone was observed once. Germline V gives CDR1 LNHDA, CDR2 SQIVND (reference sequence). Trimming removed 0 bases from V and 0 bases from J, with 15 bases in between. The CDR3 extends over 18 amino acids.

The TCR sequence derives from a human donor with classical Hodgkin lymphoma. This chain joins TRBV19 and TRBJ1-3; D gene unclear. The sample was CD4+ T cells from blood, taken before the fourth cycle of nivolumab. CDR3: CASSIDYAGRDSGNTIYF. The CDR3 nucleotides read TGTGCCAGTAGTATAGATTACGCTGGACGGGACTCTGGAAACACCATATATTTT.